The rows below give T cell receptor beta chains drawn from one sample of a study of cytomegalovirus exposure and HLA in healthy donors. TCRdb keeps only in-frame clones here, not all; method: immunoSEQ multiplex PCR. Counted here are about 120,000 clones, 75% to 85% occurring once; the ten biggest clones make up more than 8%. Material: PBMCs. The receptors come from a man in his thirties or forties in good health and CMV-seropositive. The CDR3 runs from the conserved cysteine through the conserved F or W. The order of the fields is D gene, V gene, J gene, clone size, CDR3 protein, CDR3 DNA. D genes are given only for firm matches. Part of the rows lack a size; the others show once, few, many or a class for expanded clones.

>TRBD1|TRBV19|TRBJ2-1|-
CASRGDRVSNEQFF
TGTGCCAGTAGGGGGGACAGGGTGAGCAATGAGCAGTTCTTC
>-|TRBV27|TRBJ1-4|-
CASSSSGERKLFF
TGTGCCAGCAGTAGCTCCGGGGAAAGGAAACTGTTTTTT
>TRBD1|TRBV5-1|TRBJ1-2|-
CASSLQGADVYTF
TGCGCCAGCAGCTTACAGGGGGCGGATGTCTACACCTTC
>TRBD2|TRBV9|TRBJ2-1|few
CASSVGAGGRYNEQFF
TGTGCCAGCAGCGTAGGGGCGGGGGGGCGCTACAATGAGCAGTTCTTC
>-|TRBV7-3|TRBJ2-7|once
CASSRGTGSYEQYF
TGTGCCAGCAGCCGAGGTACAGGTTCCTACGAGCAGTACTTC
>-|TRBV7-2|TRBJ1-5|-
CASSLDGAAGQPQHF
TGTGCCAGCAGCTTAGATGGGGCCGCAGGGCAGCCCCAGCATTTT
>-|TRBV13|TRBJ1-2|few
CASSHNLPAGPFGYTF
TGTGCCAGCAGCCATAACCTTCCGGCAGGGCCCTTTGGCTACACCTTC
>-|TRBV5-1|TRBJ2-3|-
CASSLGLTAHSPDTQYF
TGCGCCAGCAGCTTGGGTTTGACTGCTCATTCCCCAGATACGCAGTATTTT
>-|TRBV4-1|TRBJ1-2|few
CASSQDRTTAVNYGYTF
TGCGCCAGCAGCCAAGACAGGACTACAGCAGTTAACTATGGCTACACCTTC
>-|TRBV28|TRBJ1-5|-
CASSFLEGIPPDQPQHF
TGTGCCAGCAGTTTTCTGGAGGGAATACCGCCCGATCAGCCCCAGCATTTT
>-|TRBV29-1|TRBJ2-7|-
CSVEQPGRYEQYF
TGCAGCGTTGAACAACCCGGGAGATACGAGCAGTACTTC
>-|TRBV4-1|TRBJ2-3|-
CASSRTARGTDTQYF
TGCGCCAGCAGCCGGACTGCGCGGGGCACAGATACGCAGTATTTT
>-|TRBV7-9|TRBJ1-2|few
CASSSPGGYTF
TGTGCCAGCAGCTCTCCCGGGGGCTACACCTTC
>-|TRBV2|TRBJ2-5|-
CASRNRDGETQYF
TGTGCCAGCAGGAACAGGGACGGAGAGACCCAGTACTTC
>-|TRBV5-1|TRBJ2-6|-
CASSLGRASSGANVLTF
TGCGCCAGCAGCTTGGGCAGGGCGAGCTCTGGGGCCAACGTCCTGACTTTC
>-|TRBV7-9|TRBJ1-1|-
CASSLEHLGTRNTEAFF
TGTGCCAGCAGCTTAGAGCACCTAGGGACACGGAACACTGAAGCTTTCTTT
>TRBD2|TRBV25-1|TRBJ2-3|-
CASRTGLARGDTQYF
TGTGCCAGCAGGACGGGACTAGCACGTGGTGATACGCAGTATTTT
>TRBD2|TRBV5-1|TRBJ2-1|-
CASSLTSGGAYEQFF
TGCGCCAGCAGCTTAACTAGCGGGGGGGCTTATGAGCAGTTCTTC
>TRBD1|TRBV2|TRBJ1-1|-
CASSLDRGRTEAFF
TGTGCCAGCAGTTTGGACAGGGGACGGACTGAAGCTTTCTTT
>-|TRBV28|TRBJ2-3|-
CASRGGDTQYF
TGTGCCAGCAGGGGGGGAGATACGCAGTATTTT
>-|TRBV25-1|TRBJ2-5|-
CASSESMGPLTQYF
TGTGCCAGCAGTGAATCGATGGGCCCGTTGACCCAGTACTTC
>TRBD2|TRBV6-5|TRBJ2-1|few
CASSQTSSNNEQFF
TGTGCCAGCAGCCAGACTAGCTCCAACAATGAGCAGTTCTTC
>-|TRBV27|TRBJ1-6|-
CASRSGPSGNSPLHF
TGTGCCAGCAGGAGCGGACCTTCCGGTAATTCACCCCTCCACTTT
>-|TRBV5-1|TRBJ1-1|-
CASSLVAGNTEAFF
TGCGCCAGCAGCTTGGTGGCAGGGAACACTGAAGCTTTCTTT
>-|TRBV5-4|TRBJ1-1|-
CASSPVGGGTEAFF
TGTGCCAGCAGCCCCGTTGGAGGTGGGACTGAAGCTTTCTTT
>-|TRBV20-1|TRBJ1-1|few
CSARVRGEAFF
TGCAGTGCTAGAGTCCGGGGTGAAGCTTTCTTT
>-|TRBV10-3|TRBJ1-1|once
CAISAGRTEAFF
TGTGCCATCAGTGCAGGTAGGACTGAAGCTTTCTTT
>-|TRBV10-3|TRBJ1-1|-
CAIGRGGQSTEAFF
TGTGCCATCGGGAGGGGGGGGCAGAGCACTGAAGCTTTCTTT
>-|TRBV27|TRBJ1-1|-
CASSSGQTNTEAFF
TGTGCCAGCAGTTCCGGACAGACGAACACTGAAGCTTTCTTT
>TRBD1|TRBV27|TRBJ1-5|-
CASRKTLGTGTNQPQHF
TGTGCCAGCAGAAAAACTCTGGGGACAGGGACTAATCAGCCCCAGCATTTT
>-|TRBV9|TRBJ1-1|-
CASSVGGMNTEAFF
TGTGCCAGCAGCGTCGGCGGAATGAACACTGAAGCTTTCTTT
>TRBD2|TRBV4-1|TRBJ2-5|-
CASSLLPPTSSGGNQETQYF
TGCGCCAGCAGCCTTCTCCCCCCCACTTCTAGCGGGGGCAACCAAGAGACCCAGTACTTC
>-|TRBV7-8|TRBJ2-7|-
CASSRDTYEQYF
TGTGCCAGCAGCCGGGACACCTACGAGCAGTACTTC
>TRBD1|TRBV11-1|TRBJ2-1|-
CASSLRGTGLDNEQFF
TGTGCCAGCAGCTTAAGAGGGACAGGGCTAGACAATGAGCAGTTCTTC
>TRBD2|TRBV19|TRBJ2-3|-
CASSVVAGSTDTQYF
TGTGCCAGTAGTGTCGTAGCGGGGTCCACAGATACGCAGTATTTT
>TRBD2|TRBV9|TRBJ2-3|few
CASSFGTSGVSTDTQYF
TGTGCCAGCAGCTTCGGGACTAGCGGGGTTAGCACAGATACGCAGTATTTT
>TRBD1|TRBV6-6|TRBJ1-6|-
CASSYSPGQGNSPLHF
TGTGCCAGCAGTTATTCCCCGGGACAGGGGAATTCACCCCTCCACTTT
>-|TRBV6-5|TRBJ1-1|-
CASMRDTEAFF
TGTGCCAGCATGCGGGACACTGAAGCTTTCTTT
>-|TRBV7-9|TRBJ2-2|-
CASSRGGLAGELFF
TGTGCCAGCAGCCGCGGAGGGTTAGCCGGGGAGCTGTTTTTT
>-|TRBV5-5|TRBJ2-5|-
CASSLQGQETQYF
TGTGCCAGCAGCTTACAGGGACAAGAGACCCAGTACTTC
>TRBD2|TRBV7-3|TRBJ2-1|-
CASSYRSGGGGGEQFF
TGTGCCAGCAGCTACCGTAGCGGGGGGGGAGGAGGTGAGCAGTTCTTC
>TRBD1|TRBV18|TRBJ1-2|-
CASSPGTGTYGYTF
TGTGCCAGCTCACCCGGGACAGGAACATATGGCTACACCTTC
>-|TRBV10-3|TRBJ1-1|-
CAISGRYSADTEAFF
TGTGCCATCAGTGGTAGGTATTCGGCGGACACTGAAGCTTTCTTT
>TRBD1|TRBV11-2|TRBJ1-3|-
CASRLVGTGVRGNTIYF
TGTGCCAGCAGATTAGTCGGGACAGGGGTCAGAGGAAACACCATATATTTT
>-|TRBV9|TRBJ2-1|-
CASSGGLRGGVYNEQFF
TGTGCCAGCAGCGGGGGTTTAAGGGGGGGGGTTTACAATGAGCAGTTCTTC
>-|TRBV6-5|TRBJ1-3|-
CASTPGLHGNTIYF
TGTGCCAGCACTCCGGGACTGCATGGAAACACCATATATTTT